The T cell receptor (beta chain) under discussion was sequenced for a study of early T cells in non-severe SARS-CoV-2 infection. Per germline, CDR1 LNHDA and CDR2 SQIVND (reference sequence). V lost 8 bases, J lost 2 bases, and 18 bases lay in between. CDR3 length: 15 residues. Each single cDNA molecule received a unique molecular identifier. Each CDR3 protein gets one entry after TCRdb re-called the 5' RACE reads with MiXCR. The sample yields around 84,000 distinct CDR3 sequences, under 15% seen once. The source is an adult who was a healthcare worker with PCR-confirmed SARS-CoV-2 infection or an uninfected control (not recorded which). The chain uses TRBV19 and TRBJ2-5; D possibly corresponds to TRBD2 (6 bases). The sequenced material came from whole blood. Here the CDR3 reads CASSGASAQQETQYF. DNA for the CDR3: TGTGCCAGTTCTGGGGCTAGCGCCCAACAAGAGACCCAGTACTTC.